The 14 T cell receptor beta chains below come from one sample, sequenced in a study of blood T cell repertoires in COVID-19. Sequenced by immunoSEQ multiplex PCR; TCRdb stores in-frame clones only, minus some. Here the sample spans 95,000 to 100,000 clones, 86% being singletons. Sequencing used peripheral blood. The receptors stem from an elderly man with acute or convalescent COVID-19.

This rearrangement joins TRBV5-1 to TRBJ1-6; perhaps TRBD1 as D (6 bases). This CDR3 has 13 residues. Germline CDR1 is SGHRS and CDR2 is YFSETQ. Trimming stripped 8 bases from V and 3 bases from J, with 9 bases between. Here the CDR3 DNA reads TGCGCCAGTTCGGACAGCTATAATTCACCCCTCCACTTT. It is translated as CASSDSYNSPLHF.

CDR3: CASSPGLAGREFF. In nucleotides, the CDR3 is TGTGCCAGCAGCCCGGGACTAGCGGGAAGGGAGTTCTTC. The V gene is TRBV11-2, the J gene TRBJ2-1; 13 bases map to TRBD2. The ends lost 5 bases at V and 14 bases at J; junction bases unmatched: 6. CDR3 length: 13 residues. Germline CDR1 and CDR2: SGHAT and FQNNGV. The variable domain in full, with the rest retrieved from reference TRBV11-2 and TRBJ2-1, is EAGVAQSPRYKIIEKRQSVAFWCNPISGHATLYWYQQILGQGPKLLIQFQNNGVVDDSQLPKDRFSAERLKGVDSTLKIQPAKLEDSAVYLCASSPGLAGREFFGPGTRLTVL.

The rearrangement joins TRBV4-1 to TRBJ1-4, with D possibly matching TRBD1 (6 bases). The V and J ends lost 0 bases and 0 bases respectively, with 17 bases between them. Germline V gene data show CDR1 as MGHRA and CDR2 as YSYEKL. CDR3 length: 19 amino acids. The CDR3 DNA reads as TGCGCCAGCAGCCAAGATCCAGGGGCCCAACTTGCAACTAATGAAAAACTGTTTTTT. This codes for CASSQDPGAQLATNEKLFF.

The chain links TRBV28 to TRBJ1-4; the D is unclear. Germline assignment: CDR1 MDHEN and CDR2 SYDVKM. The CDR3 has 14 amino acids. Deletions cut 7 bases from V and 7 bases from J, with 16 bases between. The CDR3 DNA reads TGTGCCAGCAACTTACAGCGGCGGGGTGAAAAACTGTTTTTT. Translated: CASNLQRRGEKLFF.

The chain employs TRBV11-2 and TRBJ1-3; D not certain. Germline-derived CDR1 and CDR2 are SGHAT and FQNNGV. This CDR3 contains 14 residues. Trimming shortened V by 4 bases and J by 1 base, and 8 bases separated the two germline ends. CDR3 bases: TGTGCCAGCAGCTCTTCGAGTTCTGGAAACACCATATATTTT. Translating it yields CASSSSSSGNTIYF.

The chain has TRBV9 and TRBJ2-7; 10 nucleotides agree with TRBD1. From germline, CDR1 is SGDLS and CDR2 YYNGEE. CDR3 length: 16 residues. V gave up 0 bases and J gave up 6 bases; unmatched junction bases: 9. The CDR3 sequence: CASSVGGTGVGGEQYF. DNA of the CDR3: TGTGCCAGCAGCGTAGGTGGGACAGGGGTAGGAGGCGAGCAGTACTTC.

The rearrangement uses TRBV5-5 and TRBJ2-5, with a tentative D call TRBD2 (6 bases). Germline CDR1 reads SGHKS; CDR2 reads YYEKEE (reference sequence). Trimming stripped 3 bases from V and 2 bases from J, with 14 bases between. The CDR3 sequence is 15 residues long. This CDR3 is CASSSLGGLQETQYF. The CDR3, as DNA: TGTGCCAGCAGCTCCCTTGGGGGGTTACAAGAGACCCAGTACTTC.

CDR3 sequence: CASIRGGYSGTFYNEQFF. The CDR3 DNA is TGTGCCAGCATCCGAGGAGGATACAGCGGGACCTTCTACAATGAGCAGTTCTTC. This chain links TRBV7-9 with TRBJ2-1; 7 nucleotides align to TRBD2. The CDR3 consists of 18 residues. The V gene's germline CDR1 is SEHNR and CDR2 FQNEAQ (reference sequence). J was trimmed by 3 bases and V by 7 bases; bases with no gene match: 18.

This clone came up a few times. The rearrangement joins TRBV20-1 to TRBJ2-7, with 12 bases aligning to TRBD1. Germline values: CDR1 DFQATT, CDR2 SNEGSKA (reference sequence). The trim removed 3 bases at V and 3 bases at J, leaving 3 bases unmatched. The CDR3 loop spans 14 amino acids. The CDR3 sequence: CSASWDRGLYEQYF. CDR3 in DNA: TGCAGTGCTAGTTGGGACAGGGGGCTCTACGAGCAGTACTTC.

V is TRBV6-5 and J is TRBJ1-2; D is uncertain. This CDR3 is built from 12 residues. Germline lookup yields CDR1 MNHEY and CDR2 SVGAGI. Trimming shortened V by 8 bases and J by 2 bases, and 9 bases separated the two germline ends. The CDR3 here is CASAGLNYGYTF. CDR3 in DNA: TGTGCCAGCGCAGGTCTGAACTATGGCTACACCTTC.

This chain connects TRBV29-1 to TRBJ2-3; 12 bases fit TRBD2. Trimming took 7 bases from V and 2 from J; bases not matched to a gene: 7. Germline V CDR1 and CDR2: SQVTM, ANQGSEA. The CDR3 has 15 amino acids. CDR3 DNA: TGCAGCGCCTGCCGGACTAGCGGGAACACAGATACGCAGTATTTT. Its protein is CSACRTSGNTDTQYF.

The CDR3 DNA is TGTGCCAGTAGTGACGGGACAGGGGTCTACGAGCAGTACTTC. Residues: CASSDGTGVYEQYF. The rearrangement uses TRBV19 and TRBJ2-7, with 10 bases identical to TRBD1. The CDR3 is 14 amino acids. V trimming: 5 bases; J trimming: 3 bases; junction bases outside the gene matches: 4. Germline V gene lookup returns CDR1 LNHDA and CDR2 SQIVND (reference sequence).

This clone was seen only once. This sequence joins TRBV5-1 and TRBJ1-1; D unclear. Germline-derived CDR1 and CDR2 are SGHRS and YFSETQ. This CDR3 has 17 residues. V dropped 4 bases and J dropped 0 bases, with 19 bases sitting between them. CDR3 bases: TGCGCCAGCAGCGTCGGGAGGACGTTAGACATGAACACTGAAGCTTTCTTT. It translates to CASSVGRTLDMNTEAFF. Using reference TRBV5-1 and TRBJ1-1 for the parts outside the CDR3, the full variable domain is KAGVTQTPRYLIKTRGQQVTLSCSPISGHRSVSWYQQTPGQGLQFLFEYFSETQRNKGNFPGRFSGRQFSNSRSEMNVSTLELGDSALYLCASSVGRTLDMNTEAFFGQGTRLTVV.

CDR3 sequence: CASSFGSGNTGELFF. The CDR3 DNA reads as TGTGCCAGCAGCTTCGGCAGCGGGAACACCGGGGAGCTGTTTTTT. This sequence joins TRBV5-4 and TRBJ2-2, with D tentatively TRBD2 (5 bases). Germline V lookup: CDR1 SGHNT, CDR2 YYREEE (reference sequence). This CDR3 is built from 15 residues. The germline V and J ends were trimmed by 2 bases and 1 base, with 9 bases remaining between them. The whole variable domain, filled in from reference TRBV5-4 and TRBJ2-2, reads ETGVTQSPTHLIKTRGQQVTLRCSSQSGHNTVSWYQQALGQGPQFIFQYYREEENGRGNFPPRFSGLQFPNYSSELNVNALELDDSALYLCASSFGSGNTGELFFGEGSRLTVL.